This is a list of T cell receptor beta chains from one sample in a study of blood T cells in healthy people across ages. TCRdb re-analysed the 5' RACE reads in MiXCR, keeping a single row per CDR3 protein. The sample holds around 1,000,000 distinct CDR3 sequences, about two fifths seen once. Source material: blood. The receptors originated from a man younger than 35 in good health. CDR3s include the opening cysteine and the closing phenylalanine or tryptophan. Each record gives: clone size, V gene, J gene, D gene, CDR3 DNA, CDR3 protein. The D gene is left open where the match is weak. Size tells how often a clone was seen (once, few, many) or the class of an expanded clone, and some rows leave it out.

.	TRBV10-3	TRBJ1-1	TRBD1	TGTGCCATCAGTGTCGAAGGGGGCCGGAACACTGAAGCTTTCTTT	CAISVEGGRNTEAFF
.	TRBV4-2	TRBJ1-2	.	TGTGCCAGCAGCCAAGATCGTGAGGGATTGTGGAACTATGGCTACACCTTC	CASSQDREGLWNYGYTF
.	TRBV12-3/TRBV12-4	TRBJ2-5	.	TGTGCCAGCACATTTCCCGCCGACTCGGAGGGGGATAGGGAGACCCAGTACTTC	CASTFPADSEGDRETQYF
few	TRBV4-3	TRBJ2-1	.	TGCGCCAGCAGCCAAGCGGGGACAGCGGGCTACAATGAGCAGTTCTTC	CASSQAGTAGYNEQFF
.	TRBV20-1	TRBJ2-5	TRBD2	TGCAGTGCAACCGGGACTACCACTACATATGAGCAGTACTTC	CSATGTTTTYEQYF
few	TRBV3-1	TRBJ2-1	.	TGTGCCAGCAGCCAAATGCCATACAATGAGCAGTTCTTC	CASSQMPYNEQFF
few	TRBV21-1	TRBJ1-6	.	TGTGCCAGCAGCAATCGAATGGACCGAAAAACCTATAATTCACCCCTCCACTTT	CASSNRMDRKTYNSPLHF
.	TRBV5-6	TRBJ1-2	TRBD1	TGTGCCAGCAGCTTGAACAGGGGTGGCTACACCTTC	CASSLNRGGYTF
once	TRBV5-1	TRBJ2-2	TRBD2	TGCGCCAGCAGCTTGGAACCGACTAGCGGAGGATCGAACACCGGGGAGCTGTTTTTT	CASSLEPTSGGSNTGELFF
.	TRBV12-3/TRBV12-4	TRBJ2-7	TRBD1	TGTGCCAGCAGTGAGACAGGGGGCTTCGACGAGCAGTACTTC	CASSETGGFDEQYF
.	TRBV6-1	TRBJ2-4	TRBD1	TGTGCCAGCAGTGAAGCTTCCGGGACAGAGGAAAGGGAGCAGTACTTC	CASSEASGTEEREQYF
.	TRBV6-6	TRBJ1-3	.	TGTGCCAGCAGTTACTCGACTCCGGAGGCTGGAAACACCATATATTTT	CASSYSTPEAGNTIYF
many	TRBV28	TRBJ1-6	TRBD1	TGTGCCAGCCGACAGGGTAGTTCACCCCTCCACTTT	CASRQGSSPLHF
few	TRBV29-1	TRBJ2-2	TRBD1	TGCAGCGTTTCGTATACAGGGGGCATCGCCGGGGAGCTGTTTTTT	CSVSYTGGIAGELFF
many	TRBV12-3/TRBV12-4	TRBJ2-1	.	TGTGCCAGCAGCCCGGGACATTACTCCTACAATGAGCAGTTCTTC	CASSPGHYSYNEQFF